Below are 27 T cell receptor beta chains sequenced from a single sample in a study of blood T cell repertoires in COVID-19. The data were produced by immunoSEQ multiplex PCR, yet TCRdb's version contains in-frame clones alone and is incomplete. The sample lists some 70,000 clones; 70% to 85% were seen once. Sequencing used peripheral blood. The receptors originated from a woman aged 45-60 years with acute or convalescent COVID-19.

This clone turned up a few times. V is TRBV2 and J is TRBJ2-7; D is perhaps TRBD1 (6 bases). V was cut by 2 bases and J by 0 bases, with 8 bases left in between. The CDR3 runs to 14 residues. CDR1 and CDR2 (germline): SNHLY, FYNNEI. The CDR3 reads CASSENRDSYEQYF. CDR3 nucleotides: TGTGCCAGCAGTGAAAACAGGGACTCCTACGAGCAGTACTTC.

V is TRBV28 and J is TRBJ1-3, with D possibly TRBD1 on 6 matching bases. The CDR3 spans 15 residues. From germline, CDR1 is MDHEN and CDR2 SYDVKM. V gave up 6 bases and J gave up 2 bases, with 14 bases separating them. CDR3 region: CASSPSTGPGNTIYF. The CDR3 DNA reads as TGTGCCAGCAGCCCGTCGACAGGTCCTGGAAACACCATATATTTT.

The V and J genes are TRBV2 and TRBJ1-6, with D maybe TRBD1 (6 bases). CDR1 SNHLY and CDR2 FYNNEI come from the germline V gene. V was shortened by 7 bases and J by 5 bases, with 9 bases between the two germline ends. The CDR3 extends over 13 amino acids. This CDR3 is CASNQGNNSPLHF. The DNA for the CDR3 is TGTGCCAGCAACCAGGGGAATAATTCACCCCTCCACTTT. Variable domain in full (rest from reference TRBV2 and TRBJ1-6): EPEVTQTPSHQVTQMGQEVILRCVPISNHLYFYWYRQILGQKVEFLVSFYNNEISEKSEIFDDQFSVERPDGSNFTLKIRSTKLEDSAMYFCASNQGNNSPLHFGNGTRLTVT.

The CDR3 here is CAWRIAGGLWSPLHF. The DNA of the CDR3 is TGTGCCTGGAGGATCGCGGGGGGGCTCTGGTCACCCCTCCACTTT. The V call is TRBV30, the J call TRBJ1-6, with a weak D call TRBD1 (6 bases). Germline loops: CDR1 GTSNPN, CDR2 SVGIG (reference sequence). V gave up 3 bases and J gave up 10 bases, with 19 bases separating them. CDR3 length: 15 residues.

This chain links TRBV3-1 (or the pseudogene TRBV3-2) with TRBJ2-5, with D possibly TRBD2 on 5 matching bases. The V and J ends lost 4 bases and 7 bases respectively, with 16 bases between them. The CDR3 length is 14 residues. CDR1 is LGHDT, CDR2 YNNKEL, per germline (reference sequence). DNA of the CDR3: TGTGCCAGCAGCCCGATCCTAGCTTCGTCGACCCAGTACTTC. Residues: CASSPILASSTQYF.

The chain joins TRBV27 to TRBJ1-1, with a weak D call TRBD1 (6 bases). This CDR3 has 15 residues. V lost 4 bases, J lost 1 base, and 13 bases lay in between. Germline-derived CDR1 and CDR2 are MNHEY and SMNVEV (reference sequence). The CDR3 nucleotides read TGTGCCAGCAGTTCATACAGGGAATCGAACACTGAAGCTTTCTTT. Protein: CASSSYRESNTEAFF.

V usage is TRBV24-1 and J usage is TRBJ2-5; a possible D gene is TRBD2 (6 bases). Germline V CDR1 and CDR2: KGHDR, SFDVKD. This CDR3 has 15 residues. With 1 base removed from V and 2 bases from J, the gap between germline ends came to 10 bases. The CDR3 sequence is CATSDFRAGQETQYF. The CDR3, as DNA: TGTGCCACCAGTGATTTCAGGGCGGGGCAAGAGACCCAGTACTTC.

The CDR3 here is CASHRDYSETQYF. The CDR3 nucleotides are TGTGCCAGCCACCGGGACTATTCGGAGACCCAGTACTTC. This chain connects TRBV5-8 to TRBJ2-5, with TRBD2 matching 7 bases. This CDR3 is built from 13 residues. The germline gives CDR1 SGHTS, CDR2 YDEGEE. The J segment lost 5 bases and the V segment lost 7 bases, leaving 8 bases of the junction unmatched.

This chain links TRBV6-1 with TRBJ1-2, with no clear D. With 3 bases removed from V and 7 bases from J, the gap between germline ends came to 12 bases. CDR3 length: 13 amino acids. Per the germline V gene, CDR1 is MNHNS and CDR2 is SASEGT. The CDR3 region has the DNA TGTGCCAGCAGTGAGGTCCCGGGATCTGGCTACACCTTC. Its translation is CASSEVPGSGYTF.

The chain couples TRBV5-4 to TRBJ2-7, with 8 bases identical to TRBD2. V lost 0 bases to trimming and J lost 0 bases; unmatched junction nucleotides: 2. The CDR3 is 15 amino acids. CDR1 and CDR2 (germline): SGHNT, YYREEE (reference sequence). The CDR3 sequence: CASSLGGGYSYEQYF. DNA of the CDR3: TGTGCCAGCAGCTTGGGCGGGGGGTACTCCTACGAGCAGTACTTC.

This sequence joins TRBV6-5 and TRBJ2-1; the match to TRBD2 covers 7 bases. Losses at the gene ends were 7 bases for V and 12 bases for J; bases not matched to a gene: 15. The CDR3 length is 14 residues. Looked up from germline, CDR1 is MNHEY and CDR2 is SVGAGI. CDR3 protein: CASTEEASGRGQFF. The CDR3 region has the DNA TGTGCCAGCACCGAAGAAGCTAGCGGACGAGGGCAGTTCTTC.

The rearrangement joins TRBV4-2 to TRBJ2-7; 7 nucleotides agree with TRBD1. The CDR3 contains 15 residues. Germline V gives CDR1 LGHNA, CDR2 YNFKEQ. The V and J ends lost 1 base and 6 bases, in that order; junction bases with no gene match: 9. CDR3 sequence (DNA): TGTGCCAGCAGCCAAGGACAGGGTGTTCCCCTCGAGCAGTACTTC. This codes for CASSQGQGVPLEQYF.

CDR3 amino acids: CAWSMSNFISNYGYTF. The CDR3 DNA is TGTGCCTGGAGCATGTCTAATTTTATATCTAACTATGGCTACACCTTC. This chain connects TRBV30 to TRBJ1-2; no clear D. The length of the CDR3 is 16 residues. Germline CDR1 reads GTSNPN; CDR2 reads SVGIG (reference sequence). Trimming took 3 bases from V and 0 from J, leaving 17 bases between them.

The chain combines TRBV7-2 with TRBJ1-3; 10 bases are shared with TRBD1. The J segment lost 8 bases and the V segment lost 7 bases, leaving 11 bases of the junction unmatched. CDR3 length: 15 residues. Germline CDR1 and CDR2: SGHTA and FQGNSA. The CDR3 loop is CASNTRSGTGDTIYF. The CDR3 bases are TGTGCCAGCAATACTAGGAGCGGGACAGGGGACACCATATATTTT.

The chain recombines TRBV5-8 with TRBJ1-2; TRBD1 agrees at 9 bases. Trimming at V came to 2 bases and at J to 1 base, leaving 3 bases not matched to a gene. CDR3 length equals 15 residues. Germline values: CDR1 SGHTS, CDR2 YDEGEE. The CDR3 reads CASSFNRGRNYGYTF. The CDR3 DNA follows: TGTGCCAGCAGCTTTAACAGGGGGCGTAACTATGGCTACACCTTC.

This chain uses TRBV6-5 with TRBJ1-1; no definite D call. Trimming shortened V by 0 bases and J by 2 bases, and 13 bases separated the two germline ends. Germline lookup yields CDR1 MNHEY and CDR2 SVGAGI. This CDR3 region has 16 residues. Written as DNA, the CDR3 is TGTGCCAGCAGTTACTCTCCCGAGGCTATCAACACTGAAGCTTTCTTT. Translation: CASSYSPEAINTEAFF.

The chain joins TRBV27 to TRBJ2-1; TRBD2 is a possible D gene (6 bases). CDR3 size: 18 residues. Germline lookup yields CDR1 MNHEY and CDR2 SMNVEV (reference sequence). The V gene lost 6 bases and the J gene lost 0 bases, with 21 bases spanning the gap. The CDR3 bases are TGTGCCAGCAGCAGTCCGAAGGGACTCGAGAGCTCCTACAATGAGCAGTTCTTC. Protein: CASSSPKGLESSYNEQFF.

The rearrangement uses TRBV24-1 and TRBJ2-5, with 9 positions matching TRBD2. CDR1 is KGHDR, CDR2 SFDVKD, per germline. The CDR3 consists of 16 residues. V lost 6 bases, J lost 1 base, and 8 bases stayed unmatched. CDR3 nucleotides: TGTGCCACCAGTTCCCCGCGGGGGGGAATCCAAGAGACCCAGTACTTC. Its protein is CATSSPRGGIQETQYF.

The gene calls are TRBV2 and TRBJ1-5; 10 bases align to TRBD1. The V gene's germline CDR1 is SNHLY and CDR2 FYNNEI. J gave up 11 bases and V 5 bases, and 12 bases lay outside the gene matches. The length of the CDR3 is 15 residues. The CDR3 nucleotides read TGTGCCAGCAGTTCGACAGGGGGCGTATCGGTGACCCAGCATTTT. Its translation is CASSSTGGVSVTQHF.

This clone is a singleton in its sample. The V and J genes are TRBV4-1 and TRBJ2-5; D possibly corresponds to TRBD1 (6 bases). The V gene lost 3 bases and the J gene lost 5 bases, with 16 bases spanning the gap. The CDR3 has 15 amino acids. Germline lookup yields CDR1 MGHRA and CDR2 YSYEKL. This chain's CDR3 is CASSHDSVGAETQYF. The CDR3 bases are TGCGCCAGCAGCCATGACTCCGTGGGGGCCGAGACCCAGTACTTC.

V gene TRBV2 combines with J gene TRBJ1-4; maybe TRBD1 (6 bases). Trimming took off 3 bases at V and 8 bases at J, with 13 bases between the two ends. Germline assignment: CDR1 SNHLY and CDR2 FYNNEI. The CDR3 runs to 14 residues. This CDR3 reads CASSDQGSEEKLFF. CDR3 DNA sequence: TGTGCCAGCAGTGACCAGGGGTCGGAAGAAAAACTGTTTTTT.

This chain connects TRBV29-1 to TRBJ2-5, with D perhaps matching TRBD2 (5 bases). CDR1 is SQVTM and CDR2 is ANQGSEA in the germline V gene. This CDR3 contains 13 residues. V was pared by 1 base and J by 3 bases, with 9 bases between. The CDR3 DNA reads TGCAGCGTTGAAGGGGGAGTCAAAGAGACCCAGTACTTC. This sequence encodes CSVEGGVKETQYF.

The chain is built from TRBV2 and TRBJ1-1; no definite D call. The CDR3 is 13 amino acids. Trimming stripped 5 bases from V and 4 bases from J, with 11 bases between. The germline gives CDR1 SNHLY, CDR2 FYNNEI. CDR3 sequence: CASSPVASTEAFF. CDR3 coding DNA: TGTGCCAGCAGTCCCGTCGCGAGCACTGAAGCTTTCTTT.

The table lists this clone with a count of one. This chain links TRBV5-5 with TRBJ2-1; 7 positions match TRBD1. This CDR3 region has 16 residues. Unmatched junction bases numbered 13, after V lost 4 bases and J lost 6 bases. Germline assignment: CDR1 SGHKS and CDR2 YYEKEE (reference sequence). CDR3 nucleotide sequence: TGTGCCAGCAGCGAAAGACCGGGACAGTCATCCAATGAGCAGTTCTTC. Translation gives CASSERPGQSSNEQFF.

This chain joins TRBV19 and TRBJ2-3; 12 nucleotides line up with TRBD2. The CDR3 contains 16 residues. In germline, CDR1 is LNHDA, CDR2 SQIVND (reference sequence). After removal of 6 bases from V and 6 bases from J, the junction contained 10 bases not matched to a gene. For the CDR3, the DNA is TGTGCCAGTAGGCCTCTAGCGGGAGGGGGCCCCGATACGCAGTATTTT. Translated: CASRPLAGGGPDTQYF.

The chain couples TRBV24-1 to TRBJ1-2; the D gene is possibly TRBD1 (6 bases). Germline V lookup: CDR1 KGHDR, CDR2 SFDVKD. The CDR3 extends over 15 amino acids. Between the trimmed V and J ends, which lost 6 bases and 5 bases, there was a span of 18 bases. The CDR3 DNA sequence: TGTGCCACCAGTTCAGCAGACCCAGGGGAATATGGCTACACCTTC. The encoded protein is CATSSADPGEYGYTF.

The CDR3 region has the DNA TGTGCCAGCAGCCAATACCTAGTGGGTGGCTACACCTTC. It codes for CASSQYLVGGYTF. The chain carries TRBV14 and TRBJ1-2; D uncertain. The CDR3 covers 13 residues. CDR1 and CDR2 (germline): SGHDN, FVKESK. The V end lost 2 bases, the J end lost 7 bases, and 11 bases lay between the germline ends.